A selection of T cell receptor beta chains follows, all from one sample in a study of neurological immune-mediated disorders. TCRdb redid the calling of the 5' RACE reads with MiXCR, one entry per CDR3 protein. The sample includes about 80,000 distinct CDR3 sequences, 5.8% of them seen just once. The sample was PBMCs. Every receptor here comes from a woman aged 55-75 years with multiple sclerosis. Both conserved end residues are part of each CDR3. D genes are given only for firm matches. Where a row states a size, it is once, few, many or the class of an expanded clone; other rows omit it.

-,many,TRBV5-1,TRBJ2-4,CASSLRGDPKNIQYF,TGCGCCAGCAGCTTGAGGGGGGACCCCAAAAACATTCAGTACTTC
-,-,TRBV30,TRBJ2-7,CAWSVREGSYEQYF,TGTGCCTGGAGTGTCCGAGAGGGGAGCTACGAGCAGTACTTC
TRBD2,many,TRBV20-1,TRBJ2-7,CSAGSSGASYEQYF,TGCAGTGCTGGCAGTAGCGGGGCCTCCTACGAGCAGTACTTC
-,many,TRBV7-6,TRBJ1-4,CASSLAQLDEKLFF,TGTGCCAGCAGCTTAGCGCAGCTCGATGAAAAACTGTTTTTT
-,many,TRBV15,TRBJ2-7,CATSRDLYEQYF,TGTGCCACCAGCAGAGACCTATACGAGCAGTACTTC
-,many,TRBV3-1,TRBJ1-1,CASSQVTSTNTEAFF,TGTGCCAGCAGCCAAGTGACATCAACGAACACTGAAGCTTTCTTT
-,many,TRBV5-1,TRBJ2-3,CASSTPTTPVTDTQYF,TGCGCCAGCAGCACCCCGACTACTCCTGTCACAGATACGCAGTATTTT
-,many,TRBV20-1,TRBJ2-3,CSAPPKGPTDTQYF,TGCAGTGCCCCCCCTAAGGGGCCCACAGATACGCAGTATTTT
TRBD2,many,TRBV5-1,TRBJ2-7,CASSFGSGEGYEQYF,TGCGCCAGCAGCTTTGGTAGCGGGGAAGGGTACGAGCAGTACTTC
-,many,TRBV5-1,TRBJ1-5,CASSLEGDRNQPQHF,TGCGCCAGCAGCTTGGAGGGCGACAGAAATCAGCCCCAGCATTTT
-,many,TRBV5-1,TRBJ1-1,CASSLDRLTNTEAFF,TGCGCCAGCAGCTTGGATAGGCTGACGAACACTGAAGCTTTCTTT
TRBD1,many,TRBV4-1,TRBJ1-5,CASSQDPQGVQPQHF,TGCGCCAGCAGCCAAGATCCACAGGGGGTCCAGCCCCAGCATTTT
-,many,TRBV19,TRBJ1-3,CASSILGDGNTIYF,TGTGCCAGTAGTATCCTGGGAGATGGAAACACCATATATTTT
TRBD2,-,TRBV20-1,TRBJ2-3,CSGSSGGTLVSDTQYF,TGCAGTGGGTCTAGCGGGGGGACCCTGGTTTCAGATACGCAGTATTTT
-,many,TRBV5-1,TRBJ2-7,CASSVSRPGKQYF,TGCGCCAGCAGCGTCTCTAGGCCTGGGAAGCAGTACTTC
-,many,TRBV7-2,TRBJ2-7,CASSFSPGVYEQYF,TGTGCCAGCAGCTTTTCGCCGGGGGTCTACGAGCAGTACTTC
-,many,TRBV20-1,TRBJ1-2,CSASLGDFHGYTF,TGCAGTGCTAGCCTGGGAGACTTCCATGGCTACACCTTC
TRBD1,many,TRBV5-1,TRBJ2-1,CASSPQAGTELYNEQFF,TGCGCCAGCAGCCCCCAGGCTGGGACAGAGCTCTACAATGAGCAGTTCTTC
-,many,TRBV28,TRBJ1-2,CASSLREPGYTF,TGTGCCAGCAGTTTAAGGGAGCCTGGCTACACCTTC
TRBD1,many,TRBV5-1,TRBJ2-7,CASRLTGETYEQYF,TGCGCCAGCAGACTGACAGGGGAGACCTACGAGCAGTACTTC
-,many,TRBV4-1,TRBJ1-3,CASSHPGTASGNTIYF,TGCGCCAGCAGCCATCCCGGGACGGCCTCTGGAAACACCATATATTTT
TRBD1,many,TRBV6-5,TRBJ1-2,CASTRQGGYGYTF,TGTGCCAGCACTAGACAGGGCGGCTATGGCTACACCTTC
TRBD1,many,TRBV4-2,TRBJ1-5,CASSQVSTGQNQPQHF,TGTGCCAGCAGCCAAGTCTCGACAGGGCAGAATCAGCCCCAGCATTTT
-,many,TRBV5-6,TRBJ1-6,CASSIGQVSGSPLHF,TGTGCCAGCAGCATCGGACAAGTCTCAGGGTCACCCCTCCACTTT
-,few,TRBV20-1,TRBJ1-1,CSARIHSGGTEAFF,TGCAGTGCTAGAATCCACTCGGGTGGCACTGAAGCTTTCTTT
TRBD1,many,TRBV6-5,TRBJ1-2,CASRSDRGLGYTF,TGTGCCAGCAGATCGGACAGGGGGCTTGGCTACACCTTC
-,-,TRBV10-3,TRBJ2-7,CAISGTGNFYEQYF,TGTGCCATCAGTGGGACTGGTAACTTTTACGAGCAGTACTTC
-,many,TRBV5-5,TRBJ2-7,CASSPTDRGQGSYEQYF,TGTGCCAGCAGCCCTACAGACCGGGGGCAGGGCTCCTACGAGCAGTACTTC
-,-,TRBV3-1,TRBJ2-1,CASSPDQGTYNEQFF,TGTGCCAGCAGCCCAGACCAGGGTACCTACAATGAGCAGTTCTTC
-,many,TRBV5-1,TRBJ2-7,CASSLVAGRGNEQYF,TGCGCCAGCAGCTTGGTCGCAGGGCGCGGGAACGAGCAGTACTTC
TRBD1,many,TRBV6-5,TRBJ2-5,CASSYGGGQGSETQYF,TGTGCCAGCAGCTACGGAGGAGGACAGGGTTCAGAGACCCAGTACTTC
TRBD2,many,TRBV7-6,TRBJ2-5,CASSPGLAGGPQETQYF,TGTGCCAGCAGCCCTGGACTAGCGGGGGGCCCACAAGAGACCCAGTACTTC
-,many,TRBV19,TRBJ2-1,CASSIGGQSFGEQFF,TGTGCCAGTAGTATCGGCGGTCAGTCTTTTGGTGAGCAGTTCTTC
TRBD1,many,TRBV3-1,TRBJ1-2,CASSQDRGAGGDGYTF,TGTGCCAGCAGCCAAGATCGGGGGGCAGGGGGAGATGGCTACACCTTC
-,many,TRBV5-6,TRBJ1-4,CASSLGSPNEKLFF,TGTGCCAGCAGCTTGGGCAGTCCCAATGAAAAACTGTTTTTT
TRBD1,many,TRBV12-3/TRBV12-4,TRBJ1-5,CASKGTGERQPQHF,TGTGCCAGCAAAGGGACAGGGGAAAGACAGCCCCAGCATTTT
-,many,TRBV20-1,TRBJ1-6,CSVGQTRNSPLHF,TGCAGTGTCGGACAGACGAGGAATTCACCCCTCCACTTT
TRBD2,-,TRBV7-2,TRBJ2-2,CASSPGLAGASSGELFF,TGTGCCAGCAGCCCGGGACTAGCGGGGGCCAGTTCCGGGGAGCTGTTTTTT
TRBD1,few,TRBV5-1,TRBJ1-2,CASSLWSLGTGTYGYTF,TGCGCCAGCAGCTTATGGTCCTTAGGGACAGGGACCTATGGCTACACCTTC
-,many,TRBV7-6,TRBJ2-7,CASSEGYTRSYEQYF,TGTGCCAGCAGCGAAGGATATACGAGATCCTACGAGCAGTACTTC
TRBD1,many,TRBV5-4,TRBJ1-2,CASSLADRNHYGYTF,TGTGCCAGCAGCTTGGCGGACAGGAATCACTATGGCTACACCTTC
-,many,TRBV5-1,TRBJ2-7,CASSLAKAYEQYF,TGCGCCAGCAGCTTGGCCAAAGCCTATGAGCAGTACTTC
-,many,TRBV7-9,TRBJ1-5,CASSLGTYNQPQHF,TGTGCCAGCAGCTTAGGGACATATAATCAGCCCCAGCATTTT
-,many,TRBV6-4,TRBJ2-4,CASSDSYEGSNIQYF,TGTGCCAGCAGTGACTCTTACGAAGGATCAAACATTCAGTACTTC
TRBD2,many,TRBV7-2,TRBJ2-5,CASSGPGLAGEQETQYF,TGTGCCAGCAGCGGACCGGGACTAGCGGGGGAGCAAGAGACCCAGTACTTC